Listed below are T cell receptor beta chains from one sample, sequenced in a study of CD8+ T cells in alopecia areata. Assay: immunoSEQ multiplex PCR; the TCRdb copy retains only in-frame clones and omits some. The data show about 120,000 clones, roughly 58% seen once. The starting material was CD8+ T cells sorted from blood, obtained at week 4, from a patient treated with tofacitinib. The receptors originated from a human donor with alopecia areata. Both conserved end residues are part of each CDR3. The order of the fields is J gene, clone size, V gene, D gene, CDR3 protein, CDR3 DNA. D genes are given only for firm matches. Clone size appears in some rows only: once, few, many, or a class for an expanded clone.

J: TRBJ2-7; size: NA; V: TRBV4-3; D: TRBD2; CDR3: CASSQEFSGGSYEQYF; DNA: TGCGCCAGCAGCCAAGAGTTTAGCGGGGGCTCCTACGAGCAGTACTTC
J: TRBJ1-5; size: NA; V: TRBV5-6; D: NA; CDR3: CASSSVREGQPQHF; DNA: TGTGCCAGCAGCTCGGTCAGGGAGGGCCAGCCCCAGCATTTT
J: TRBJ2-7; size: few; V: TRBV30; D: NA; CDR3: CAYGVGYEQYF; DNA: TGTGCCTACGGGGTCGGCTACGAGCAGTACTTC
J: TRBJ2-3; size: NA; V: TRBV7-9; D: TRBD2; CDR3: CAHATGGSVTDTQYF; DNA: TGTGCCCACGCGACGGGGGGGTCGGTCACAGATACGCAGTATTTT
J: TRBJ2-1; size: NA; V: TRBV7-9; D: NA; CDR3: CASSTTQNEQFF; DNA: TGTGCCAGCAGCACGACCCAGAATGAGCAGTTCTTC
J: TRBJ2-5; size: NA; V: TRBV29-1; D: TRBD2; CDR3: CSVWEGAETQYF; DNA: TGCAGCGTGTGGGAGGGTGCAGAGACCCAGTACTTC
J: TRBJ1-6; size: NA; V: TRBV30; D: NA; CDR3: CAWSRVENSPLHF; DNA: TGTGCCTGGAGTAGGGTGGAGAATTCACCCCTCCACTTT
J: TRBJ2-1; size: NA; V: TRBV10-3; D: NA; CDR3: CAISGTGNNEQFF; DNA: TGTGCCATCAGTGGCACAGGGAACAATGAGCAGTTCTTC
J: TRBJ2-7; size: once; V: TRBV9; D: NA; CDR3: CASSGTASYEQYF; DNA: TGTGCCAGCAGCGGGACAGCGTCCTACGAGCAGTACTTC
J: TRBJ2-3; size: NA; V: TRBV27; D: NA; CDR3: CASSGGAVRTDTQYF; DNA: TGTGCCAGCTCCGGCGGGGCGGTGAGGACAGATACGCAGTATTTT
J: TRBJ2-3; size: NA; V: TRBV30; D: NA; CDR3: CAWSVSLMDTQYF; DNA: TGTGCCTGGAGTGTATCTCTCATGGATACGCAGTATTTT
J: TRBJ2-2; size: few; V: TRBV30; D: NA; CDR3: CAWNLGRINTGELFF; DNA: TGTGCCTGGAACCTGGGGCGGATAAACACCGGGGAGCTGTTTTTT
J: TRBJ2-6; size: NA; V: TRBV29-1; D: NA; CDR3: CSVTDSGSGANVLTF; DNA: TGCAGCGTGACTGACAGCGGCTCTGGGGCCAACGTCCTGACTTTC
J: TRBJ1-1; size: NA; V: TRBV29-1; D: NA; CDR3: CSVEDWVNTEAFF; DNA: TGCAGCGTTGAAGACTGGGTAAACACTGAAGCTTTCTTT
J: TRBJ1-1; size: NA; V: TRBV29-1; D: NA; CDR3: CSVFGVDTEAFF; DNA: TGCAGCGTTTTTGGGGTAGATACTGAAGCTTTCTTT
J: TRBJ2-5; size: NA; V: TRBV13; D: NA; CDR3: CASSVGRSGRETQYF; DNA: TGTGCCAGCAGTGTTGGACGGAGCGGGCGAGAGACCCAGTACTTC
J: TRBJ2-1; size: few; V: TRBV30; D: NA; CDR3: CAWSLGGVSDEQFF; DNA: TGTGCCTGGAGTCTGGGGGGCGTCTCCGATGAGCAGTTCTTC
J: TRBJ2-5; size: few; V: TRBV7-2; D: TRBD2; CDR3: CASSPRTSQQETQYF; DNA: TGTGCCAGCAGCCCCCGGACTAGCCAACAAGAGACCCAGTACTTC
J: TRBJ2-1; size: NA; V: TRBV5-1; D: NA; CDR3: CASSLVWNEQFF; DNA: TGCGCCAGCAGCTTGGTTTGGAATGAGCAGTTCTTC
J: TRBJ1-1; size: NA; V: TRBV6-5; D: NA; CDR3: CASSYHDSTEAFF; DNA: TGTGCCAGCAGTTACCATGACAGCACTGAAGCTTTCTTT
J: TRBJ2-1; size: NA; V: TRBV19; D: NA; CDR3: CASSLQGSNEQFF; DNA: TGTGCCAGTAGCCTACAGGGATCCAATGAGCAGTTCTTC
J: TRBJ2-3; size: NA; V: TRBV29-1; D: NA; CDR3: CSVENEGRTDTQYF; DNA: TGCAGCGTTGAAAATGAGGGTAGGACAGATACGCAGTATTTT
J: TRBJ2-2; size: NA; V: TRBV9; D: NA; CDR3: CASSVVSEGELFF; DNA: TGTGCCAGCAGCGTAGTCAGCGAGGGGGAGCTGTTTTTT
J: TRBJ2-7; size: NA; V: TRBV29-1; D: NA; CDR3: CSVEDAREGDYEQYF; DNA: TGCAGCGTTGAAGATGCTAGGGAAGGAGACTACGAGCAGTACTTC
J: TRBJ1-2; size: NA; V: TRBV20-1; D: NA; CDR3: CSARSVYGYTF; DNA: TGCAGTGCTAGAAGCGTGTATGGCTACACCTTC
J: TRBJ2-7; size: few; V: TRBV27; D: NA; CDR3: CASSLPNSYEQYF; DNA: TGTGCCAGCAGTTTACCCAACTCCTACGAGCAGTACTTC
J: TRBJ2-1; size: NA; V: TRBV27; D: NA; CDR3: CASSLSRGLYNEQFF; DNA: TGTGCCAGCAGTTTATCGCGGGGGCTCTACAATGAGCAGTTCTTC
J: TRBJ2-3; size: NA; V: TRBV30; D: NA; CDR3: CAWSVSGTDTQYF; DNA: TGTGCCTGGAGTGTCAGCGGCACAGATACGCAGTATTTT
J: TRBJ1-4; size: NA; V: TRBV27; D: TRBD1; CDR3: CASGYRGDNEKLFF; DNA: TGTGCCAGCGGGTACAGGGGAGATAATGAAAAACTGTTTTTT
J: TRBJ2-7; size: NA; V: TRBV5-4; D: NA; CDR3: CASSLGEGPAGYEQYF; DNA: TGTGCCAGCAGCTTGGGTGAGGGACCTGCGGGCTACGAGCAGTACTTC
J: TRBJ2-5; size: NA; V: TRBV29-1; D: NA; CDR3: CSVGRIGERETQYF; DNA: TGCAGCGTTGGGCGTATAGGGGAACGAGAGACCCAGTACTTC
J: TRBJ2-7; size: few; V: TRBV13; D: TRBD1; CDR3: CASSLGDRGYEQYF; DNA: TGTGCCAGCAGCTTAGGGGACAGGGGATACGAGCAGTACTTC
J: TRBJ1-6; size: NA; V: TRBV27; D: TRBD1; CDR3: CASSPRGASPLHF; DNA: TGTGCCAGCAGTCCCAGGGGGGCATCACCCCTCCACTTT
J: TRBJ2-2; size: once; V: TRBV15; D: NA; CDR3: CATSTSHTAGELFF; DNA: TGTGCCACCAGCACGAGCCACACCGCCGGGGAGCTGTTTTTT
J: TRBJ2-5; size: few; V: TRBV18; D: NA; CDR3: CASSPPSETQYF; DNA: TGTGCCAGCTCACCACCGTCAGAGACCCAGTACTTC
J: TRBJ2-3; size: NA; V: TRBV9; D: NA; CDR3: CASSVGPDTQYF; DNA: TGTGCCAGCAGCGTAGGGCCAGATACGCAGTATTTT
J: TRBJ2-7; size: few; V: TRBV7-9; D: NA; CDR3: CASSRPGEQYF; DNA: TGTGCCAGCAGCCGACCGGGCGAGCAGTACTTC
J: TRBJ1-2; size: few; V: TRBV27; D: NA; CDR3: CASSLGFGLVGDYGYTF; DNA: TGTGCCAGCAGTTTGGGGTTCGGGTTGGTAGGAGACTATGGCTACACCTTC
J: TRBJ2-1; size: NA; V: TRBV9; D: TRBD2; CDR3: CASSVAGTTVGLYNEQFF; DNA: TGTGCCAGCAGCGTAGCGGGGACTACCGTAGGGCTTTACAATGAGCAGTTCTTC
J: TRBJ2-1; size: few; V: TRBV29-1; D: TRBD2; CDR3: CSVDGTSGNNEQFF; DNA: TGCAGCGTTGACGGGACTAGCGGGAACAATGAGCAGTTCTTC
J: TRBJ2-7; size: NA; V: TRBV29-1; D: NA; CDR3: CSVVWSYEQYF; DNA: TGCAGCGTTGTGTGGTCCTACGAGCAGTACTTC
J: TRBJ1-3; size: NA; V: TRBV30; D: NA; CDR3: CAWDSGNTIYF; DNA: TGTGCCTGGGACAGCGGAAACACCATATATTTT
J: TRBJ2-7; size: NA; V: TRBV15; D: NA; CDR3: CATSRERGGSYEQYF; DNA: TGTGCCACCAGCAGAGAGCGGGGTGGCTCCTACGAGCAGTACTTC
J: TRBJ1-1; size: few; V: TRBV5-1; D: TRBD1; CDR3: CASSPWEGQWNTEAFF; DNA: TGCGCCAGCAGCCCCTGGGAGGGACAGTGGAACACTGAAGCTTTCTTT
J: TRBJ2-5; size: once; V: TRBV28; D: NA; CDR3: CASSSGPDRKTQYF; DNA: TGTGCCAGCAGTTCCGGTCCTGATCGTAAGACCCAGTACTTC
J: TRBJ2-7; size: few; V: TRBV29-1; D: TRBD1; CDR3: CSAGTGIHYEQYF; DNA: TGCAGCGCCGGGACAGGGATACACTACGAGCAGTACTTC
J: TRBJ2-6; size: NA; V: TRBV29-1; D: NA; CDR3: CSVALGDPSSGANVLTF; DNA: TGCAGCGTTGCCCTAGGGGACCCGAGCTCTGGGGCCAACGTCCTGACTTTC
J: TRBJ1-1; size: NA; V: TRBV5-4; D: NA; CDR3: CASSLSGYTEAFF; DNA: TGTGCCAGCAGCTTGAGCGGTTACACTGAAGCTTTCTTT
J: TRBJ2-7; size: few; V: TRBV29-1; D: NA; CDR3: CSVLYSHEQYF; DNA: TGCAGCGTTCTCTACAGCCACGAGCAGTACTTC
J: TRBJ2-1; size: NA; V: TRBV9; D: NA; CDR3: CASSALGAPKREQFF; DNA: TGTGCCAGCAGCGCTCTTGGGGCCCCTAAGCGCGAGCAGTTCTTC
J: TRBJ2-7; size: NA; V: TRBV30; D: NA; CDR3: CAWSVPFGNYEQYF; DNA: TGTGCCTGGAGTGTACCTTTCGGGAACTACGAGCAGTACTTC
J: TRBJ2-7; size: NA; V: TRBV29-1; D: NA; CDR3: CSVAGTYEQYF; DNA: TGCAGCGTGGCCGGAACCTACGAGCAGTACTTC
J: TRBJ2-5; size: few; V: TRBV30; D: NA; CDR3: CAWSQEGVETQYF; DNA: TGTGCCTGGAGTCAAGAGGGGGTGGAGACCCAGTACTTC
J: TRBJ2-5; size: few; V: TRBV28; D: TRBD2; CDR3: CASSSRHSGETQYF; DNA: TGTGCCAGCAGCTCCCGACATAGCGGGGAGACCCAGTACTTC
J: TRBJ2-3; size: once; V: TRBV6-8; D: NA; CDR3: CASSYFEGPITDTQYF; DNA: TGTGCCAGCAGTTACTTCGAGGGACCGATCACAGATACGCAGTATTTT